These 27 T cell receptor beta chains were sequenced from one sample in a study of tumor-infiltrating lymphocytes in primary liver carcinoma. The researchers produced TCR beta cDNA from about 510 ng total RNA with a constant-region primer. Nested multiplex PCR, run for three rounds with slightly modified ARM-PCR, yielded TCR beta libraries. A C-beta reverse primer was combined with TRBV1-TRBV30 forward primers in the first two PCR rounds, and each round had approximately 10 cycles. TCRdb fed the multiplex PCR reads into MiXCR, producing one record per CDR3 protein. The table shows about 320,000 distinct CDR3 sequences, with 65% occurring only once. The study extracted blood RNA from unsorted whole blood and also extracted germline DNA. Sequenced sample: peripheral blood. The origin of the receptors is a man aged 35 to 55 with primary liver carcinoma and hepatitis B virus infection.

As to this clonotype: This may stem from a read error, because a much larger clone lies one nucleotide away. The rearrangement links TRBV6-1 to TRBJ2-7; D is perhaps TRBD2 (5 bases). CDR1 and CDR2 from the germline V gene are MNHNS and SASEGT. Trimming stripped 4 bases from V and 8 bases from J, with 21 bases between. The CDR3 runs to 15 residues. The CDR3 spells CASSVSPTGNYKQYF. CDR3 DNA sequence: TGTGCCAGCAGTGTTTCCCCGACGGGGAATTACAAGCAGTACTTC.

The chain employs TRBV11-2 and TRBJ2-1; 11 bases line up with TRBD2. The CDR3 covers 16 residues. Germline V gene data show CDR1 as SGHAT and CDR2 as FQNNGV. The CDR3 loop reads CISSLGFGTSGPGQFF. CDR3 sequence (DNA): TGTATCAGCAGCTTAGGCTTCGGGACTAGCGGTCCAGGGCAGTTCTTC.

A word on this clonotype: This may arise from a read error, as a much more abundant clone is one base away. CDR3 amino acids: CANTAGVQPQHF. The CDR3 bases are TGTGCCAACACGGCCGGGGTTCAGCCCCAGCATTTT. This sequence joins TRBV12-3 or TRBV12-4 and TRBJ1-5; D gene uncertain. Trimming took off 10 bases at V and 6 bases at J, with 13 bases between the two ends. The CDR3 covers 12 residues.

The chain joins TRBV24-1 to TRBJ2-2; 8 positions match TRBD1. From germline, CDR1 is KGHDR and CDR2 SFDVKD. V shed 5 bases and J 4 bases; nucleotides not matched to a gene: 5. The CDR3 loop spans 15 amino acids. In DNA, the CDR3 is TGTGCCACCAGTGGCGGGACAGGCCTCACCGGGGAGCTGTTTTTT. Amino acid sequence: CATSGGTGLTGELFF.

About this clonotype: This may stem from a read error, because a much larger clone lies one nucleotide away. The V and J genes are TRBV12-3 or TRBV12-4 and TRBJ2-2; D possibly corresponds to TRBD2 (6 bases). CDR3 size: 14 residues. CDR3 DNA: TGTGCCAGCAGGAACCGGGACTTCACCGTGGAGCTGTTTTTT. Encoded protein: CASRNRDFTVELFF.

In its sample, this clonotype was seen many times. This sequence joins TRBV6-2 or TRBV6-3 and TRBJ1-5, with unresolved D. V dropped 2 bases and J dropped 0 bases, with 8 bases sitting between them. CDR3 length: 15 amino acids. Germline assignment: CDR1 MNHEY and CDR2 SVGEGT. The CDR3 DNA follows: TGTGCCAGCAGTTACGGGGATTATAGCAATCAGCCCCAGCATTTT. Its protein product is CASSYGDYSNQPQHF.

V and J are TRBV11-2 and TRBJ2-4; 8 nucleotides line up with TRBD2. V dropped 5 bases and J dropped 13; count of bases not matched to a gene: 16. This CDR3 has 15 residues. Germline-derived CDR1 and CDR2 are SGHAT and FQNNGV. CDR3 residues: CASSPPPVGTRGQYF. The CDR3 nucleotides are TGTGCCAGCAGCCCCCCGCCGGTAGGGACTAGAGGGCAGTACTTC.

Of note for this clonotype: One end of the junction is discordant with germline, which a read error may explain. The V gene is TRBV11-1, the J gene TRBJ2-1; D possibly corresponds to TRBD2 (5 bases). Germline V lookup: CDR1 SGHAT, CDR2 FQDESV (reference sequence). There are 14 residues in the CDR3. The CDR3 is CVSSPSADYDEQFF. The CDR3 DNA is TGCGTCAGCAGCCCATCAGCGGATTACGATGAGCAGTTCTTC.

This clonotype was counted ten times or more. The chain couples TRBV12-3 or TRBV12-4 to TRBJ1-2, with D possibly matching TRBD1 (5 bases). Trimming removed 2 bases at V and 8 bases at J, with 12 bases between. This CDR3 comprises 13 residues. For the CDR3, the DNA is TGTGCCAGCAGTTTACGCGGGGCATCGGGCTACACCTTC. As protein: CASSLRGASGYTF.

This clonotype was found once. The germline gene is not matched at one end of the junction; a read error may be the cause. This chain links TRBV6-6 with TRBJ2-7; tentative D call: TRBD1 (5 bases). The CDR3 has 15 residues. In germline, CDR1 is MNHNY, CDR2 SVGAGI (reference sequence). The CDR3 reads CGSSYSASWGNEQYF. CDR3 sequence (DNA): TGTGGCAGCAGTTACTCGGCGTCGTGGGGCAACGAGCAGTACTTC.

Concerning this clonotype: A read error may explain this, as a much larger clone is one base away. Given the absence of the conserved phenylalanine or tryptophan at the CDR3 end, a read error is likely. No DNA is shown, since the ends of the CDR3 on it are uncertain; the CDR3 is the one TCRdb lists. The chain combines TRBV21-1 with TRBJ2-7. TRBV21-1 corresponds to a pseudogene. The CDR3 is 8 residues long, counting both termini. This CDR3 reads CAYHEQYY.

J is TRBJ2-1 and V is TRBV5-1; no firm D call. V was cut by 0 bases and J by 0 bases, with 7 bases left in between. CDR1 and CDR2 from the germline V gene are SGHRS and YFSETQ. The CDR3 totals 15 residues. This chain's CDR3 is CASSLAQVSYNEQFF. DNA of the CDR3: TGCGCCAGCAGCTTGGCGCAGGTCTCCTACAATGAGCAGTTCTTC.

The rearrangement joins TRBV6-5 to TRBJ2-3; D gene unclear. CDR3 length: 13 residues. The germline V and J ends were trimmed by 2 bases and 8 bases, with 11 bases remaining between them. CDR1 is MNHEY and CDR2 is SVGAGI in the germline V gene. In nucleotides, the CDR3 is TGTGCCAGCAGTTACACCAGCGTTGGTACGCAGTATTTT. It yields the protein CASSYTSVGTQYF.

This sequence joins TRBV20-1 and TRBJ1-5, with D unclear. CDR1 DFQATT and CDR2 SNEGSKA come from the germline V gene (reference sequence). V lost 0 bases and J 7 bases, leaving 16 bases between the germline ends. This CDR3 is 15 amino acids long. CDR3 DNA: TGCAGTGCTAGAGATCGGACGAGTGGGGAACAGCCCCAGCATTTT. It specifies CSARDRTSGEQPQHF.

This clonotype was seen many times. For the CDR3, the DNA is TGCAGCGTTCTCGGGGGGGGGCTGAACACTGAAGCTTTCTTT. Translating gives CSVLGGGLNTEAFF. The genes are TRBV29-1 and TRBJ1-1, with TRBD1 as a possible D gene (6 bases). The V gene lost 5 bases and the J gene lost 0 bases, with 13 bases spanning the gap. This CDR3 has 14 amino acids. The germline gives CDR1 SQVTM, CDR2 ANQGSEA.

To note about this clonotype: A clone one base away is much larger, so this may be a read error. V and J are TRBV6-6 and TRBJ2-7; 7 bases align to TRBD1. Germline-derived CDR1 and CDR2 are MNHNY and SVGAGI (reference sequence). This CDR3 comprises 13 residues. Written as DNA, the CDR3 is TGTACCAGCAGCCTACAGGGGACCTACGAGCAGTACTTC. This encodes CTSSLQGTYEQYF.

As concerns this clonotype: This may come from a read error, since a much larger clone is one base off. The genes are TRBV4-3 and TRBJ1-2; unclear D gene. The CDR3 is 15 residues long. Germline lookup yields CDR1 LGHNA and CDR2 YSLEER. The CDR3 DNA sequence: TGTGCCAGCAGCCACCCTCAAGAGGATAACTATGGCTACATCTTC. Translated: CASSHPQEDNYGYIF.

This clonotype showed up many times. This chain uses TRBV10-3 with TRBJ2-7; 12 bases are a match to TRBD1. Germline assignment: CDR1 ENHRY and CDR2 SYGVKD. The CDR3 totals 16 residues. Unmatched junction bases numbered 3, after V lost 3 bases and J lost 0 bases. The CDR3 spells CAISEPGQGASYEQYF. DNA of the CDR3: TGTGCCATCAGTGAACCGGGACAGGGGGCCTCCTACGAGCAGTACTTC.

V gene TRBV5-4 combines with J gene TRBJ1-1; TRBD1 agrees at 11 bases. The germline V gene encodes CDR1 SGHNT and CDR2 YYREEE (reference sequence). This CDR3 comprises 12 residues. V shed 7 bases and J 11 bases; nucleotides not matched to a gene: 7. CDR3 bases: TGTGCCAGCGGGGAGGACAGGGGGCAGGCTTTCTTT. Translating gives CASGEDRGQAFF.

This clonotype was detected many times. The chain uses TRBV5-1 and TRBJ2-6; 7 nucleotides align to TRBD1. With V trimmed by 2 bases and J by 6 bases, 2 bases remained unmatched. The germline V gene has CDR1 SGHRS and CDR2 YFSETQ. This CDR3 comprises 14 residues. The CDR3 sequence: CASSLGTAANVLTF. In DNA form, the CDR3 reads TGCGCCAGCAGCTTAGGGACAGCGGCCAACGTCCTGACTTTC.

The chain recombines TRBV6-1 with TRBJ2-5, with 9 bases aligning to TRBD1. J gave up 5 bases and V 6 bases, and 16 bases lay outside the gene matches. CDR1 MNHNS and CDR2 SASEGT come from the germline V gene. The CDR3 contains 17 residues. CDR3 sequence reads: CASSLGTMGQGYETQYF. In DNA form, the CDR3 reads TGTGCCAGCAGCCTAGGGACCATGGGACAGGGTTACGAGACCCAGTACTTC.

Concerning this clonotype: A much larger clone lies a single base off, so this may be a read error. The rearrangement links TRBV12-3 or TRBV12-4 to TRBJ2-7; D ambiguous. This CDR3 has 14 amino acids. Trimming removed 5 bases from V and 0 bases from J, with 11 bases in between. CDR3 DNA: TGTGCCAGCAGTCCCCGGTCATTCTCCTACGAGCAGTACTTC. It translates to CASSPRSFSYEQYF.

With regard to this clonotype: A read error is possible here, since a much larger clone lies one base away. V gene TRBV29-1 combines with J gene TRBJ2-4; no clear D gene. There are 12 residues in the CDR3. CDR1 and CDR2 from the germline V gene are SQVTM and ANQGSEA. CDR3 bases: TGCAGGGAACCGGAACCTAAAAACATTCAGTACTTC. Its protein product is CREPEPKNIQYF.

The chain uses TRBV7-9 and TRBJ2-1; a possible D gene is TRBD1 (8 bases). In germline, CDR1 is SEHNR, CDR2 FQNEAQ (reference sequence). The CDR3 covers 15 residues. Trimming left V 4 bases short and J 8 bases short, with 18 bases between. CDR3 sequence (DNA): TGTGCCAGCAGCTCTCCCTGGACAGGGAGGGATGAGCAGTTCTTC. The encoded protein is CASSSPWTGRDEQFF.

In this sample, this clonotype turned up many times. This rearrangement joins TRBV6-6 to TRBJ2-1; 13 bases line up with TRBD2. In germline, CDR1 is MNHNY, CDR2 SVGAGI (reference sequence). The CDR3 runs to 15 residues. With 6 bases clipped from V and 10 bases from J, the junction kept 9 bases outside the gene matches. The CDR3 loop is CASSPTSGRAEEQFF. The DNA for the CDR3 is TGTGCCAGCAGCCCCACTAGCGGGAGGGCCGAGGAGCAGTTCTTC.

The chain carries TRBV5-1 and TRBJ1-4; TRBD1 agrees at 7 bases. The length of the CDR3 is 13 residues. The V gene's germline CDR1 is SGHRS and CDR2 YFSETQ. J gave up 7 bases and V 5 bases, and 5 bases lay outside the gene matches. The DNA for the CDR3 is TGCGCCAGCAGGTCCGACAGGGTTGAAAAACTGTTTTTT. It translates to CASRSDRVEKLFF.

For this clonotype: The junction does not match germline at one end; this may be a read error. This chain connects TRBV5-4 to TRBJ2-3; the match to TRBD1 covers 9 bases. The V gene's germline CDR1 is SGHNT and CDR2 YYREEE (reference sequence). This CDR3 contains 15 residues. The CDR3 DNA follows: TGTGCCAGCGGCTTCGGGACAGGGCGCACAGATACGCAGTATTTT. It specifies CASGFGTGRTDTQYF. Together with reference TRBV5-4 and TRBJ2-3, the CDR3 gives the full variable domain: ETGVTQSPTHLIKTRGQQVTLRCSSQSGHNTVSWYQQALGQGPQFIFQYYREEENGRGNFPPRFSGLQFPNYSSELNVNALELDDSALYLCASGFGTGRTDTQYFGPGTRLTVL.